This T cell receptor (beta chain) was captured in a study of read filtering for tumor transcriptome and immune sequencing. This clonotype was observed many times. This library used around 400 ng RNA and molecular barcoded adaptors spanning alpha/delta and beta/gamma chains. From the reads, TCRdb called clonotypes with MiXCR, one entry per CDR3 protein. The data show roughly 24,000 distinct CDR3 sequences, about 13% seen once. Germline CDR1 SGHAT, CDR2 FQNNGV. The CDR3 sequence is 15 residues long. Trimming pared 2 bases from V and 1 base from J, leaving 11 bases between. This TCR derives from a donor aged 40 or older with multiple myeloma. Sequencing was performed on a population of CD138-negative cells sorted from bone marrow. This chain connects TRBV11-2 to TRBJ1-1; maybe TRBD1 (6 bases). CDR3 nucleotide sequence: TGTGCCAGCAGCTTAACAGGGCCTACGAACACTGAAGCTTTCTTT. Its protein is CASSLTGPTNTEAFF.